What follows are 18 T cell receptor beta chains derived from one specimen sequenced in a study of CD8+CD57+ T cells in acquired aplastic anemia. Using genomic DNA as the template, TCR beta VDJ and CDR3 profiling was carried out. TCRdb re-derived calls from the reads in MiXCR, one entry per CDR3 protein. The sample comprises about half a million distinct CDR3 sequences, roughly 34% of which are singletons, and under 0.95% rests with the top ten. Patients picked for sequencing had shown CD8+CD57+ cell expansion detected by flow cytometry. The sequencing input was sorted CD4+, CD8+, or CD8+CD57+ T cells (not recorded which) from PBMCs. The receptors were gathered from a human donor with aplastic anemia.

The gene calls are TRBV10-1 and TRBJ1-6, with a tentative D call TRBD1 (6 bases). The CDR3 length is 12 residues. Trimming shortened V by 11 bases and J by 7 bases, and 12 bases separated the two germline ends. Germline CDR1 and CDR2: WNHNN and SYGVQD (reference sequence). This CDR3 is CAANRENSPLHF. CDR3 nucleotides: TGCGCCGCAAACAGGGAGAATTCACCCCTCCACTTT.

The gene calls are TRBV15 and TRBJ1-5; tentatively, D is TRBD1 (5 bases). CDR3 length: 17 residues. Trimming removed 0 bases from V and 2 bases from J, with 14 bases in between. Germline lookup yields CDR1 LNHNV and CDR2 YYDKDF (reference sequence). CDR3: CATSRDHRQGGNQPQHF. As DNA, the CDR3 is TGTGCCACCAGCAGAGATCATCGGCAGGGAGGCAATCAGCCCCAGCATTTT.

This clonotype was found many times. The chain joins TRBV10-2 to TRBJ2-7, with D possibly TRBD2 on 5 matching bases. The CDR3 consists of 11 residues. Trimming removed 10 bases from V and 2 bases from J, with 9 bases in between. Germline CDR1 WSHSY, CDR2 SAAADI. DNA for the CDR3: TGCGCCACCCATAGCGCCTACGAGCAGTACTTC. Its translation: CATHSAYEQYF.

The rearrangement joins TRBV2 to TRBJ2-7; D may be TRBD2 (6 bases). CDR1 is SNHLY, CDR2 FYNNEI, per germline. The ends were cut back, 7 bases at V and 1 base at J, with 14 bases in the middle. The CDR3 totals 14 residues. CDR3 sequence: CASTGRGSSYEQYF. The CDR3 nucleotides read TGTGCCAGCACCGGACGGGGGTCTTCCTACGAGCAGTACTTC.

The chain couples TRBV7-8 to TRBJ1-4, with a tentative D call TRBD1 (5 bases). Germline lookup yields CDR1 SGHVS and CDR2 FQNEAQ. Trimming took 7 bases from V and 6 from J, leaving 12 bases between them. CDR3 size: 13 residues. The CDR3 here is CASTQGEDEKLFF. As DNA, the CDR3 is TGTGCCAGCACCCAAGGGGAAGATGAAAAACTGTTTTTT.

This clonotype was seen ten or more times. In DNA, the CDR3 is TGTGCCAGCAGACTTAGCGGAAGCTCCTACGAGCAGTACTTC. Translation: CASRLSGSSYEQYF. The chain employs TRBV14 and TRBJ2-7, with a weak D call TRBD2 (6 bases). The V gene's germline CDR1 is SGHDN and CDR2 FVKESK. V was shortened by 6 bases and J by 0 bases, with 12 bases between the two germline ends. The CDR3 contains 14 residues.

This chain connects TRBV7-3 to TRBJ1-5; unclear D gene. CDR1 is SGHTA, CDR2 FQGTGA, per germline. The V and J ends lost 0 bases and 0 bases respectively, with 12 bases between them. The CDR3 consists of 17 residues. CDR3 bases: TGTGCCAGCAGCTTAACGTGGGCACCCTATAGCAATCAGCCCCAGCATTTT. This translates into CASSLTWAPYSNQPQHF.

CDR3 nucleotides: TGTGCCACCAGTGATTTTGGGACAGGGTACAATGAGCAGTTCTTC. The encoded protein is CATSDFGTGYNEQFF. The rearrangement uses TRBV24-1 and TRBJ2-1; 9 nucleotides match TRBD1. This CDR3 is 15 amino acids long. Per germline, CDR1 KGHDR and CDR2 SFDVKD. V trimming: 1 base; J trimming: 4 bases; junction bases outside the gene matches: 1.

This clonotype was found a few times. Here the CDR3 reads CASSVDRQYNEQFF. As DNA, the CDR3 is TGTGCCAGTAGTGTGGACAGGCAGTACAATGAGCAGTTCTTC. This chain connects TRBV19 to TRBJ2-1; 7 bases are shared with TRBD1. Germline V lookup: CDR1 LNHDA, CDR2 SQIVND (reference sequence). This CDR3 spans 14 amino acids. The junction had 5 bases not matched to a gene; V was cut back by 5 bases and J by 4 bases.

This clonotype was detected many times. The chain links TRBV19 to TRBJ1-5, with D possibly TRBD1 on 6 matching bases. The CDR3 contains 15 residues. V lost 5 bases, J lost 4 bases, and 15 bases lay in between. Germline V gene sequence: CDR1 LNHDA, CDR2 SQIVND (reference sequence). The CDR3 is CASSSDRSRNQPQHF. In nucleotides, the CDR3 is TGTGCCAGTAGTTCCGACAGGTCACGGAATCAGCCCCAGCATTTT.

V gene TRBV7-2 combines with J gene TRBJ2-1; D is ambiguous. The CDR3 is made up of 14 amino acids. Trimming cost V 0 bases and J 3 bases, with 6 bases left between them. Germline V CDR1 and CDR2: SGHTA, FQGNSA. CDR3 sequence: CASSLALYYNEQFF. The CDR3 DNA reads as TGTGCCAGCAGCTTAGCTCTATACTACAATGAGCAGTTCTTC.

About this clonotype itself: With a much larger clone just one base away, this may be a read error. The CDR3 loop reads CSAISGALYEQFF. The CDR3 bases are TGCAGTGCTATCTCGGGAGCCCTCTACGAGCAGTTCTTC. The J gene is TRBJ2-1, the V gene TRBV20-1, with a weak D call TRBD2 (6 bases). The germline V gene has CDR1 DFQATT and CDR2 SNEGSKA (reference sequence). V dropped 4 bases and J dropped 10 bases, with 17 bases sitting between them. The CDR3 contains 13 residues.

The table lists this clonotype with a few counts. The chain recombines TRBV2 with TRBJ2-2, with TRBD1 identical over 9 bases. V lost 6 bases to trimming and J lost 3 bases; unmatched junction nucleotides: 5. Germline V gives CDR1 SNHLY, CDR2 FYNNEI. The CDR3 sequence is 15 residues long. In nucleotides, the CDR3 is TGTGCCAGCAGGAGGACAGGGGACTACACCGGGGAGCTGTTTTTT. Its protein is CASRRTGDYTGELFF.

The chain links TRBV10-3 to TRBJ1-5; D not resolved. Germline-derived CDR1 and CDR2 are ENHRY and SYGVKD. This CDR3 region has 14 residues. Trimming shortened V by 0 bases and J by 4 bases, and 7 bases separated the two germline ends. CDR3 DNA: TGTGCCATCAGTGAGTCAGGGCAAAATCAGCCCCAGCATTTT. Translating it yields CAISESGQNQPQHF.

This clonotype was seen a handful of times. V usage is TRBV11-2 and J usage is TRBJ1-6; D not certain. Germline V CDR1 and CDR2: SGHAT, FQNNGV. The CDR3 covers 16 residues. Deletions cut 5 bases from V and 2 bases from J, with 13 bases between. Written as DNA, the CDR3 is TGTGCCAGCAGCCCCCCCCTGCGGACCTATAATTCACCCCTCCACTTT. Protein product: CASSPPLRTYNSPLHF.

The chain links TRBV4-1 to TRBJ2-1, with 15 bases lining up with TRBD2. After removal of 4 bases from V and 8 bases from J, the junction contained 6 bases not matched to a gene. This CDR3 is 16 amino acids long. Germline CDR1 MGHRA, CDR2 YSYEKL. The CDR3 nucleotides read TGCGCCAGCAGCCCCCCGGGACTAGCGGGAGGCTATGAGCAGTTCTTC. Protein: CASSPPGLAGGYEQFF.

This clonotype has a handful of counts. The V gene is TRBV5-1, the J gene TRBJ1-2; weak D call: TRBD1 (6 bases). The ends were cut back, 0 bases at V and 3 bases at J, with 15 bases in the middle. Germline V gene data show CDR1 as SGHRS and CDR2 as YFSETQ. The CDR3 has 16 residues. The CDR3 DNA follows: TGCGCCAGCAGCTTGGTATCAGGGGATTTGTACTATGGCTACACCTTC. Amino acids: CASSLVSGDLYYGYTF.

V usage is TRBV7-2 and J usage is TRBJ1-2; D is undetermined. The germline V and J ends were trimmed by 4 bases and 7 bases, with 13 bases remaining between them. Germline CDR1 is SGHTA and CDR2 is FQGNSA. The CDR3 length is 13 residues. CDR3 region: CASSSSAGGGYTF. The CDR3 DNA reads TGTGCCAGCAGCTCCTCAGCGGGAGGTGGCTACACCTTC.